What follows are 15 T cell receptor beta chains derived from one specimen sequenced in a study of blood T cell repertoires in COVID-19 (dated by TCRdb to about 2020). Library method: the immunoSEQ multiplex PCR assay. TCRdb holds this immuneACCESS table with in-frame rearrangements only. Some clones are missing; in checked studies, unresolved V genes explain under half, and the rest has no known cause. Within this sample are roughly 250,000 clones, with under 85% of them counted one time only. 0.87% of the sample is held by the ten biggest clonotypes. Sequences were obtained from peripheral blood. These receptors came from a human donor with COVID-19, enrolled during active disease. The donor label of this sample is uncertain.

This clone was counted only a few times. The V gene is TRBV10-3, the J gene TRBJ1-3, with no clear D. The CDR3 is made up of 16 amino acids. Germline assignment: CDR1 ENHRY and CDR2 SYGVKD. Trimming left V 0 bases short and J 0 bases short, with 9 bases between. The CDR3 region is CAISESRAASGNTIYF. CDR3 DNA: TGTGCCATCAGTGAGTCGAGGGCAGCCTCTGGAAACACCATATATTTT.

This clone was seen a few times. The chain couples TRBV28 to TRBJ1-1; D remains unclear. The length of the CDR3 is 14 residues. Trimming removed 5 bases from V and 3 bases from J, with 13 bases in between. CDR1 is MDHEN, CDR2 SYDVKM, per germline. CDR3 nucleotide sequence: TGTGCCAGCAGTGAACGGCCCGGGGACACTGAAGCTTTCTTT. Its protein is CASSERPGDTEAFF. Full variable domain (outside the CDR3, taken from reference TRBV28 and TRBJ1-1): DVKVTQSSRYLVKRTGEKVFLECVQDMDHENMFWYRQDPGLGLRLIYFSYDVKMKEKGDIPEGYSVSREKKERFSLILESASTNQTSMYLCASSERPGDTEAFFGQGTRLTVV.

This chain links TRBV10-3 with TRBJ2-5, with TRBD2 as a possible D gene (5 bases). V shed 3 bases and J shed 4 bases, with 9 bases lying between them. CDR1 is ENHRY, CDR2 SYGVKD, per germline. The CDR3 is 13 amino acids. The CDR3 region is CAISDGEGETQYF. The CDR3 region has the DNA TGTGCCATCAGTGATGGAGAGGGAGAGACCCAGTACTTC.

V usage is TRBV7-8 and J usage is TRBJ1-6, with D unresolved. Germline V gene lookup returns CDR1 SGHVS and CDR2 FQNEAQ. The ends were cut back, 1 base at V and 3 bases at J, with 7 bases in the middle. The CDR3 has 15 residues. DNA for the CDR3: TGTGCCAGCAGCTTAGTAACAAGCTATAATTCACCCCTCCACTTT. Translation: CASSLVTSYNSPLHF.

The chain employs TRBV30 and TRBJ2-6, with D hard to call. Trimming cost V 2 bases and J 0 bases, with 14 bases left between them. Germline V CDR1 and CDR2: GTSNPN, SVGIG (reference sequence). The length of the CDR3 is 17 residues. CDR3 amino acids: CAWSQSTAGSGANVLTF. For the CDR3, the DNA is TGTGCCTGGAGTCAATCCACCGCAGGCTCTGGGGCCAACGTCCTGACTTTC.

The rearrangement joins TRBV27 to TRBJ1-6; TRBD1 aligns across 9 bases. V lost 5 bases and J lost 10; bases outside the gene matches: 15. Looked up from germline, CDR1 is MNHEY and CDR2 is SMNVEV (reference sequence). The CDR3 contains 17 residues. The CDR3 coding sequence is TGTGCCAGCAGTAACGGACAGGGGAATACCATAGGATCACCCCTCCACTTT. Translation gives CASSNGQGNTIGSPLHF.

This chain uses TRBV28 with TRBJ2-5; 12 bases fit TRBD2. This CDR3 spans 19 amino acids. V was pared by 1 base and J by 5 bases, with 14 bases of the junction left unmatched. CDR1 is MDHEN, CDR2 SYDVKM, per germline. The CDR3 nucleotides are TGTGCCAGCAGTTTATTTATCTCCGCTAGCGGGAGGGCCACGGAGACCCAGTACTTC. This codes for CASSLFISASGRATETQYF. Supplemented by reference TRBV28 and TRBJ2-5, the full variable domain reads DVKVTQSSRYLVKRTGEKVFLECVQDMDHENMFWYRQDPGLGLRLIYFSYDVKMKEKGDIPEGYSVSREKKERFSLILESASTNQTSMYLCASSLFISASGRATETQYFGPGTRLLVL.

The rearrangement uses TRBV7-3 and TRBJ2-1; TRBD2 aligns across 9 bases. The CDR3 is 16 amino acids. V shed 1 base and J 9 bases; nucleotides not matched to a gene: 10. CDR1 and CDR2 (germline): SGHTA, FQGTGA. For the CDR3, the DNA is TGTGCCAGCAGCTTAAGTGTAGCCCTAGCGGGATCTGAGCAGTTCTTC. Translated, it gives CASSLSVALAGSEQFF.

The genes are TRBV29-1 and TRBJ1-4; tentative D call: TRBD1 (6 bases). Trimming stripped 4 bases from V and 0 bases from J, with 12 bases between. This CDR3 region has 15 residues. Germline V gives CDR1 SQVTM, CDR2 ANQGSEA. The CDR3 region is CSVGVSGATNEKLFF. Here the CDR3 DNA reads TGCAGCGTTGGGGTATCAGGGGCAACTAATGAAAAACTGTTTTTT.

V is TRBV5-6 and J is TRBJ1-1; D gene ambiguous. CDR3 size: 12 residues. Looked up from germline, CDR1 is SGHDT and CDR2 is YYEEEE. Trimming shortened V by 3 bases and J by 1 base, and 4 bases separated the two germline ends. The CDR3 bases are TGTGCCAGCAGCTGGAGGAACACTGAAGCTTTCTTT. Translating it yields CASSWRNTEAFF. The entire variable domain, with the rest obtained from reference TRBV5-6 and TRBJ1-1, is as follows: DAGVTQSPTHLIKTRGQQVTLRCSPKSGHDTVSWYQQALGQGPQFIFQYYEEEERQRGNFPDRFSGHQFPNYSSELNVNALLLGDSALYLCASSWRNTEAFFGQGTRLTVV.

CDR3 loop: CASSQDGVSNTEAFF. The CDR3 DNA is TGCGCCAGCAGCCAAGACGGGGTGAGTAACACTGAAGCTTTCTTT. The J gene is TRBJ1-1, the V gene TRBV4-3; the D is unclear. V was shortened by 0 bases and J by 2 bases, with 10 bases between the two germline ends. Germline V gene data show CDR1 as LGHNA and CDR2 as YSLEER. CDR3 length: 15 amino acids.

The V call is TRBV14, the J call TRBJ1-1; 7 positions match TRBD1. From germline, CDR1 is SGHDN and CDR2 FVKESK. The CDR3 extends over 13 amino acids. V shed 1 base, J shed 11 bases, and the junction held 7 bases outside the gene matches. CDR3 sequence reads: CASSQVVQGKAFF. In DNA form, the CDR3 reads TGTGCCAGCAGCCAAGTGGTACAGGGGAAGGCTTTCTTT.

The chain links TRBV5-6 to TRBJ1-6, with TRBD1 matching 8 bases. The CDR3 sequence is 15 residues long. Germline values: CDR1 SGHDT, CDR2 YYEEEE. The trim removed 3 bases at V and 8 bases at J, leaving 7 bases unmatched. The CDR3 is CASSSGQGRYSPLHF. The CDR3 DNA reads as TGTGCCAGCAGCTCAGGACAGGGTAGATATTCACCCCTCCACTTT.

CDR3 bases: TGTGCCAGCAGCTTAGATACAGGGGTAAGAGGTCAGCCCCAGCATTTT. It specifies CASSLDTGVRGQPQHF. This chain uses TRBV11-2 with TRBJ1-5; 7 nucleotides line up with TRBD1. CDR3 length: 16 residues. J was trimmed by 6 bases and V by 0 bases; bases with no gene match: 8. CDR1 and CDR2 from the germline V gene are SGHAT and FQNNGV.

This chain connects TRBV28 to TRBJ1-4, with 9 bases matching TRBD1. This CDR3 is built from 15 residues. The J segment lost 8 bases and the V segment lost 3 bases, leaving 7 bases of the junction unmatched. The germline gives CDR1 MDHEN, CDR2 SYDVKM. Here the CDR3 DNA reads TGTGCCAGCAGTTTCGGGGGACAGGGTGGGGAAAAACTGTTTTTT. Its protein product is CASSFGGQGGEKLFF.